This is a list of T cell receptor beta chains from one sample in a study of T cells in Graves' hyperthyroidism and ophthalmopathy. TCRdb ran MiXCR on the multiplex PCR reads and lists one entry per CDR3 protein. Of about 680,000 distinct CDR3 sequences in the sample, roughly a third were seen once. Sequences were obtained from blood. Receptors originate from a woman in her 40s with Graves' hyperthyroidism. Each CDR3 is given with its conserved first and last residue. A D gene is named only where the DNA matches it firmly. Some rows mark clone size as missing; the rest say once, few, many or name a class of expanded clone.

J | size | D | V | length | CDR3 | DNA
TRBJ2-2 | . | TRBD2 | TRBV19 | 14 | CASSGGGNTGELFF | TGTGCCAGTAGTGGGGGGGGGAACACCGGGGAGCTGTTTTTT
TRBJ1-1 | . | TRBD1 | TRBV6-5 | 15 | CASSYGGTDQGEAFF | TGTGCCAGCAGTTACGGCGGGACAGACCAAGGTGAAGCTTTCTTT
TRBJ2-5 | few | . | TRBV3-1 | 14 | CASSPYGSQETQYF | TGTGCCAGCAGCCCATATGGCAGTCAAGAGACCCAGTACTTC
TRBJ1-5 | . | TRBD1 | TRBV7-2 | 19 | CASSSSLTGGRRRNQPQHF | TGTGCCAGCAGCTCATCCCTAACAGGGGGAAGGCGCCGCAATCAGCCCCAGCATTTT
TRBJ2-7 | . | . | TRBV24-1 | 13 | CATSDGLSYEQYF | TGTGCCACCAGTGATGGGTTGTCCTACGAGCAGTACTTC
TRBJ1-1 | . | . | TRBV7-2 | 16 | CASSLGGRSLNTEAFF | TGTGCCAGCAGCTTGGGAGGGCGCTCTTTGAACACTGAAGCTTTCTTT
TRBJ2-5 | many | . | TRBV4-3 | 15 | CASSQDIGGQETQYF | TGCGCCAGCAGCCAAGATATCGGGGGCCAAGAGACCCAGTACTTC
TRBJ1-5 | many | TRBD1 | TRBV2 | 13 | CASTPDRSQPQHF | TGTGCCAGCACGCCGGACAGGAGCCAGCCCCAGCATTTT
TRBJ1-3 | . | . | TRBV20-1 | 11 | CSAMGAHTIYF | TGCAGTGCTATGGGGGCGCACACCATATATTTT
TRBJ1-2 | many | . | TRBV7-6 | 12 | CASSPQGNGYTF | TGTGCCAGCAGCCCCCAGGGGAACGGCTACACCTTC
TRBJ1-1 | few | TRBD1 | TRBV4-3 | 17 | CASSQEGGEWVNTEAFF | TGCGCCAGCAGCCAGGAAGGGGGCGAGTGGGTGAACACTGAAGCTTTCTTT
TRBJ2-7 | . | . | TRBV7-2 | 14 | CASSLQGNSYEQYF | TGTGCCAGCAGCTTACAGGGTAACTCCTACGAGCAGTACTTC
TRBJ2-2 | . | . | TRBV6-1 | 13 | CGQRVDYTGELFF | TGTGGACAACGGGTCGATTACACCGGGGAGCTGTTTTTT
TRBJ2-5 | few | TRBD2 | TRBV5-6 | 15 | CASSLLGGRKETQYF | TGTGCCAGCAGCCTATTGGGAGGGAGAAAAGAGACCCAGTACTTC
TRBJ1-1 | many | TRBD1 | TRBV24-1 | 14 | CATSSGTVNTEAFF | TGTGCCACCAGCTCCGGGACAGTGAACACTGAAGCTTTCTTT
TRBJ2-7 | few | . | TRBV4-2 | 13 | CASSQDRLHEQYF | TGTGCCAGCAGCCAAGATCGGTTACACGAGCAGTACTTC
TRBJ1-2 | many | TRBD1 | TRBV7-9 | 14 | CASSKRTGDYGYTF | TGTGCCAGCAGCAAGCGGACAGGAGATTATGGCTACACCTTC
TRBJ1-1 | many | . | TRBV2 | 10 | CASSEFRSFF | TGTGCCAGCAGTGAATTTAGGTCTTTCTTT
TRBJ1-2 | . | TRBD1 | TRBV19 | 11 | CARVGQGDYTF | TGTGCCAGAGTAGGACAGGGAGACTACACCTTC
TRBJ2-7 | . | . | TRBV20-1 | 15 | CSARDSGRTTYEQYF | TGCAGTGCTAGAGATTCCGGCAGGACCACCTACGAGCAGTACTTC
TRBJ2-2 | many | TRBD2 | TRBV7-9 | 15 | CASRNGLVLGGELFF | TGTGCCAGCAGGAACGGACTAGTCTTGGGCGGGGAGCTGTTTTTT
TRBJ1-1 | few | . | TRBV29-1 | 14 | CSVAGGFGITEAFF | TGCAGCGTTGCTGGGGGCTTTGGGATCACTGAAGCTTTCTTT